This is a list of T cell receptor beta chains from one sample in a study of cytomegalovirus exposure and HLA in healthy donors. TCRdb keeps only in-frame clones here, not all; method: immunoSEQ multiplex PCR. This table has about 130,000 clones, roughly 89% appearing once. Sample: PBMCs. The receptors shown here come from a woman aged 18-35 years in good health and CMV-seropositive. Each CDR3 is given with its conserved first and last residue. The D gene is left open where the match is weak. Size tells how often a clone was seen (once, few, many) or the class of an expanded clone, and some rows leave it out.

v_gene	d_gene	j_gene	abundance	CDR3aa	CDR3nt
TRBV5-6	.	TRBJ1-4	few	CASSPGSGEKLFF	TGTGCCAGCAGCCCAGGATCAGGGGAAAAACTGTTTTTT
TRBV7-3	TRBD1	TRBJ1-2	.	CASSTQQGDIDGYTF	TGTGCCAGCAGCACCCAACAGGGGGACATAGACGGCTACACCTTC
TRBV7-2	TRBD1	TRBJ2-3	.	CASGQGTDTQYF	TGTGCCAGCGGACAGGGCACAGATACGCAGTATTTT
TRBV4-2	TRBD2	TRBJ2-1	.	CASSQAAGDYNEQFF	TGTGCCAGCAGCCAAGCAGCGGGAGATTACAATGAGCAGTTCTTC
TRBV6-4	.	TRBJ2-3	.	CASSQTGGWKDTQYF	TGTGCCAGCAGTCAGACAGGAGGATGGAAAGATACGCAGTATTTT
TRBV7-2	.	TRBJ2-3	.	CASSLQSGIDTQYF	TGTGCCAGCAGCTTACAGTCAGGGATCGATACGCAGTATTTT
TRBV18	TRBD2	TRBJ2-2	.	CASSAGGGLTGELFF	TGTGCCAGCTCGGCGGGGGGCGGACTCACCGGGGAGCTGTTTTTT
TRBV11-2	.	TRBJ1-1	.	CASSSYSPGTTGAFF	TGTGCCAGCAGCTCCTACTCACCTGGGACAACCGGAGCTTTCTTT
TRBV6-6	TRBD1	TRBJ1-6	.	CASSYITGGESSYLHF	TGTGCCAGCAGCTATATCACAGGGGGGGAATCCTCATACCTCCACTTT
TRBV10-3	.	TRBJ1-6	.	CAISEVDSNSPLHF	TGTGCCATCAGTGAGGTAGACAGTAATTCACCCCTCCACTTT
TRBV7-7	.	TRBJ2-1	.	CASSLMDLQGAGNEQFF	TGTGCTAGCAGCTTAATGGACTTACAGGGAGCTGGGAATGAGCAGTTCTTC